The T cell receptor beta chain described here comes from a study of blood T cells in healthy people across ages. Looking at the study overall: T cells yielded about one barcoded beta molecule per two cells through template switching.

A J-beta primer mix and a sample-barcoded 5' primer were used in a second PCR of about 6 to 12 cycles. Each cDNA molecule was tagged by a template-switch adaptor that had 12 random nucleotides. At least 3 million CDR3-containing paired-end reads were obtained per sample. TCRdb independently ran MiXCR on the 5' RACE reads; one entry per CDR3 protein. The sample has about 1.7 million distinct CDR3 sequences; about 30% are singletons. This clonotype was observed a few times. The sequence derives from a young woman in good health. Source material: blood.

The CDR3 spells CASSLKVYREGQIEQYF. CDR3 bases: TGTGCCAGCAGCTTAAAGGTTTATCGGGAGGGCCAGATCGAGCAGTACTTC. The gene calls are TRBV7-9 and TRBJ2-7; TRBD2 matches 8 bases. The germline V gene encodes CDR1 SEHNR and CDR2 FQNEAQ (reference sequence). The CDR3 consists of 17 residues. The V gene end was trimmed by 2 bases and the J gene end by 6 bases; junction bases not matched to a gene: 15.